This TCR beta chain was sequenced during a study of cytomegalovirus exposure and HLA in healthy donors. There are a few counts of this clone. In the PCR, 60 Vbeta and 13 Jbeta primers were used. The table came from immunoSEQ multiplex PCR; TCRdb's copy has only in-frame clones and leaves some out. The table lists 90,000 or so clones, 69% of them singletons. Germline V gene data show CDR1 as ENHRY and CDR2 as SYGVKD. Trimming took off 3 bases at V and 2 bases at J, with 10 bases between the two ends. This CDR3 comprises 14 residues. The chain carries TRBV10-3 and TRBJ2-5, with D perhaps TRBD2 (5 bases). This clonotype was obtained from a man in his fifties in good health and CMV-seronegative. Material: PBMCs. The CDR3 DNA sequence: TGTGCCATCAGTGAATCAGGACTTCAAGAGACCCAGTACTTC. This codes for CAISESGLQETQYF.